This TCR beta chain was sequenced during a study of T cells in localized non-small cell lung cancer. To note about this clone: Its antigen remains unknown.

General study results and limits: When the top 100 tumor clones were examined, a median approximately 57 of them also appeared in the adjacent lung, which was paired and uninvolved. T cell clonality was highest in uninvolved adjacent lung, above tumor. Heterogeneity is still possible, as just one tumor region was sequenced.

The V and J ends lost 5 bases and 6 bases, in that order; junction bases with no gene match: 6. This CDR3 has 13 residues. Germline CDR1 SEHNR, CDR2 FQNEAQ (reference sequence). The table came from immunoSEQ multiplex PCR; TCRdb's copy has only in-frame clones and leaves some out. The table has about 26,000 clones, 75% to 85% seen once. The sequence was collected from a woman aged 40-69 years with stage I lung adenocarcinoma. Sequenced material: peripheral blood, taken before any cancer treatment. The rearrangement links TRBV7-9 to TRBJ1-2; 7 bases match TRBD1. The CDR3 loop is CASSQQGYDGYTF. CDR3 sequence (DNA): TGTGCCAGCAGCCAACAGGGGTATGATGGCTACACCTTC.